The sequence of this T cell receptor beta chain was determined in a study of shared clonotypes between healthy human individuals. TCRdb's copy holds only in-frame clones and misses some; the assay was immunoSEQ multiplex PCR. The sample shows roughly 2 million clones, under 97% of them seen only once. Trimming took 5 bases from V and 0 from J; bases not matched to a gene: 9. CDR3 length: 16 residues. Per germline, CDR1 SGHTA and CDR2 FQGNSA. To note about this clone: Its target is not known.

Study observations and caveats: A handful of donors showed sharing of roughly 5% of naive CD4 clonotypes. Larger estimated richness was generally recorded for naive subsets relative to memory subsets. Sampling was confined to blood; repertoires within tissues likely differ.

The V and J genes are TRBV7-2 and TRBJ1-1; TRBD1 aligns across 7 bases. This receptor was taken from a man younger than 35 in good health. Material for sequencing was naive CD4+ T cells sorted from blood. Subset here: CD45RA+ positively selected. As DNA, the CDR3 is TGTGCCAGCAGCCCAGGGGGGTTAATCATGAACACTGAAGCTTTCTTT. Its translation is CASSPGGLIMNTEAFF.